One sample yielded the 18 T cell receptor beta chains listed below, sequenced in a study of radiation and T cells in renal cell carcinoma (dated by TCRdb to 2018 to 2020). What this sample's time point label stands for: blood 4 weeks post-SBRT, at nephrectomy. In light of the paper, this sample's treatment or condition label describes: 15 Gy SBRT to primary tumor, nephrectomy 4 weeks later. Receptor amplification or capture employed the immunoSEQ multiplex PCR assay. The table was pulled from immuneACCESS by TCRdb, which kept in-frame rearrangements only. Such tables lose some clones; where checked, under half of the loss comes from unresolved V genes, and the rest has no known cause. Here the sample has about 77,000 clones; roughly 80% occur a single time. Over 2% of the sample is taken by the ten largest. The sequenced sample was blood, obtained from a patient whose treatment included radiotherapy and nephrectomy. All receptors come from a woman aged 60-70 years with renal cell carcinoma.

This chain connects TRBV28 to TRBJ2-7; a possible D gene is TRBD1 (6 bases). The CDR3 covers 15 residues. Looked up from germline, CDR1 is MDHEN and CDR2 is SYDVKM. With 2 bases removed from V and 2 bases from J, the gap between germline ends came to 13 bases. CDR3: CASSLITGWTYEQYF. The CDR3 bases are TGTGCCAGCAGTTTAATCACAGGGTGGACCTACGAGCAGTACTTC.

V and J are TRBV9 and TRBJ2-2; D is unclear. CDR1 and CDR2 (germline): SGDLS, YYNGEE. Trimming shortened V by 4 bases and J by 0 bases, and 10 bases separated the two germline ends. This CDR3 has 15 amino acids. CDR3 DNA: TGTGCCAGCAGCTTACCCAGCGCGAACACCGGGGAGCTGTTTTTT. This gives the protein CASSLPSANTGELFF. The whole variable domain, filled in from reference TRBV9 and TRBJ2-2, reads DSGVTQTPKHLITATGQRVTLRCSPRSGDLSVYWYQQSLDQGLQFLIQYYNGEERAKGNILERFSAQQFPDLHSELNLSSLELGDSALYFCASSLPSANTGELFFGEGSRLTVL.

The chain links TRBV29-1 to TRBJ1-2, with 9 bases aligning to TRBD1. V shed 0 bases, J shed 2 bases, and the junction held 4 bases outside the gene matches. CDR3 length equals 15 residues. CDR1 and CDR2 from the germline V gene are SQVTM and ANQGSEA. For the CDR3, the DNA is TGCAGCGTTGAAGATCACGGGACAGGGAACTATGGCTACACCTTC. As protein: CSVEDHGTGNYGYTF.

The chain employs TRBV7-9 and TRBJ1-5; D remains ambiguous. Trimming cost V 4 bases and J 0 bases, with 10 bases left between them. CDR1 and CDR2 from the germline V gene are SEHNR and FQNEAQ (reference sequence). The CDR3 contains 15 residues. Here the CDR3 reads CASSSEWISNQPQHF. The CDR3 bases are TGTGCCAGCAGCTCGGAGTGGATTAGCAATCAGCCCCAGCATTTT.

The V and J genes are TRBV27 and TRBJ2-3; unclear D gene. The CDR3 contains 14 residues. From germline, CDR1 is MNHEY and CDR2 SMNVEV (reference sequence). The germline V and J ends were trimmed by 2 bases and 3 bases, with 9 bases remaining between them. The DNA of the CDR3 is TGTGCCAGCAGTTTACGTAGGTTGACAGATACGCAGTATTTT. Its translation is CASSLRRLTDTQYF.

This sequence joins TRBV7-2 and TRBJ2-2, with 8 bases that match TRBD2. The CDR3 is 15 amino acids. Trimming removed 5 bases from V and 7 bases from J; junction bases left unmatched: 9. Germline V gene data show CDR1 as SGHTA and CDR2 as FQGNSA. In DNA, the CDR3 is TGTGCCAGCAGCCTCACGGGAGGGACGAACGGGGAGCTGTTTTTT. It yields the protein CASSLTGGTNGELFF.

The chain recombines TRBV2 with TRBJ2-5; possible D gene TRBD2, 6 bases. Trimming removed 0 bases at V and 2 bases at J, with 10 bases between. The CDR3 is made up of 15 amino acids. Germline V lookup: CDR1 SNHLY, CDR2 FYNNEI. The CDR3 coding sequence is TGTGCCAGCAGTGAAGCGGGAGGACTTCAAGAGACCCAGTACTTC. Translation: CASSEAGGLQETQYF.

V is TRBV6-6 and J is TRBJ1-1, with D unresolved. The V and J ends lost 4 bases and 1 base respectively, with 10 bases between them. The CDR3 spans 14 residues. CDR1 MNHNY and CDR2 SVGAGI come from the germline V gene (reference sequence). The CDR3 here is CASSSGGGNTEAFF. CDR3 nucleotides: TGTGCCAGCAGTTCCGGCGGCGGGAACACTGAAGCTTTCTTT.

V is TRBV11-2 and J is TRBJ1-1; 8 nucleotides agree with TRBD1. Germline lookup yields CDR1 SGHAT and CDR2 FQNNGV. V was clipped by 11 bases and J by 1 base; unmatched bases: 12. The CDR3 has 15 amino acids. CDR3 in DNA: TGTGCCTCACAGGGGGGGGGCACCACGAACACTGAAGCTTTCTTT. It codes for CASQGGGTTNTEAFF.

This clone was picked up a small number of times. This sequence joins TRBV4-1 and TRBJ1-1; D is undetermined. V lost 0 bases and J lost 2, with 13 bases in between. This CDR3 comprises 16 residues. Per germline, CDR1 MGHRA and CDR2 YSYEKL. DNA of the CDR3: TGCGCCAGCAGCCAAGACATCGGGTCGGTTAACACTGAAGCTTTCTTT. Translating gives CASSQDIGSVNTEAFF.

V and J are TRBV29-1 and TRBJ2-3, with TRBD1 matching over 7 bases. Germline loops: CDR1 SQVTM, CDR2 ANQGSEA. V trimming: 6 bases; J trimming: 3 bases; junction bases outside the gene matches: 3. The CDR3 extends over 12 amino acids. CDR3 region: CSVETGTDTQYF. The CDR3 nucleotides are TGCAGCGTAGAGACAGGGACAGATACGCAGTATTTT.

A remark on this clone: This sample also contains other DNA sequences that code for the same CDR3. The V and J genes are TRBV5-1 and TRBJ1-1, with 9 bases aligning to TRBD1. The trim removed 4 bases at V and 4 bases at J, leaving 5 bases unmatched. This CDR3 has 14 residues. The V gene's germline CDR1 is SGHRS and CDR2 YFSETQ. CDR3 DNA: TGCGCCAGCAGCGACACAGGGGGCACCACTGAAGCTTTCTTT. This codes for CASSDTGGTTEAFF.

This chain uses TRBV4-3 with TRBJ1-2, with unresolved D. This CDR3 spans 15 amino acids. Deletions cut 1 base from V and 0 bases from J, with 9 bases between. The V gene's germline CDR1 is LGHNA and CDR2 YSLEER. This CDR3 reads CASSQGLGPNYGYTF. CDR3 nucleotide sequence: TGCGCCAGCAGCCAAGGTTTAGGGCCTAACTATGGCTACACCTTC.

V and J are TRBV6-1 and TRBJ1-4; D is unclear. V lost 6 bases, J lost 4 bases, and 12 bases lay in between. The CDR3 is 14 residues long. The germline gives CDR1 MNHNS, CDR2 SASEGT. The CDR3 bases are TGTGCCAGCAGATTAAACCTACTTAATGAAAAACTGTTTTTT. This codes for CASRLNLLNEKLFF.

Written as DNA, the CDR3 is TGTGCCAGCAGTTACAAGGTTAACTATGGCTACACCTTC. It yields the protein CASSYKVNYGYTF. V is TRBV6-6 and J is TRBJ1-2; D is undetermined. There are 13 residues in the CDR3. With 2 bases removed from V and 1 base from J, the gap between germline ends came to 5 bases. Looked up from germline, CDR1 is MNHNY and CDR2 is SVGAGI (reference sequence).

The chain is built from TRBV6-1 and TRBJ2-1; 7 bases map to TRBD1. The germline gives CDR1 MNHNS, CDR2 SASEGT. The CDR3 has 16 residues. V lost 1 base to trimming and J lost 0 bases; unmatched junction nucleotides: 3. CDR3 in DNA: TGTGCCAGCAGTGAAGGACAGGGCATCTCCTACAATGAGCAGTTCTTC. Amino acids: CASSEGQGISYNEQFF.

The sample holds one count of this clone. The V gene is TRBV27, the J gene TRBJ2-1; no reliable D call. CDR3 size: 13 residues. The germline gives CDR1 MNHEY, CDR2 SMNVEV (reference sequence). Trimming took 5 bases from V and 9 from J, leaving 14 bases between them. The CDR3: CASSPRAFSEQFF. The CDR3 coding sequence is TGTGCCAGCAGTCCCCGGGCCTTCAGTGAGCAGTTCTTC.

CDR3 loop: CASSFDNSPLHF. The CDR3 DNA follows: TGTGCCAGCAGCTTCGATAATTCACCCCTCCACTTT. V usage is TRBV7-2 and J usage is TRBJ1-6; D call uncertain. The ends were cut back, 3 bases at V and 5 bases at J, with 2 bases in the middle. CDR3 length: 12 residues. Germline V gene data show CDR1 as SGHTA and CDR2 as FQGNSA. Full variable domain (missing parts from reference TRBV7-2 and TRBJ1-6): GAGVSQSPSNKVTEKGKDVELRCDPISGHTALYWYRQSLGQGLEFLIYFQGNSAPDKSGLPSDRFSAERTGGSVSTLTIQRTQQEDSAVYLCASSFDNSPLHFGNGTRLTVT.